The sample holds a few counts of the clone carrying this TCR beta chain. What it binds is not known. This entry is derived from a study of identical twins. Template switching added a universal primer site; cDNA carried unique molecular identifiers. TCRdb analysed the 5' RACE reads with MiXCR anew, one entry per CDR3 protein. This sample has about 530,000 distinct CDR3 sequences, with approximately 14% found just once. The ends were cut back, 5 bases at V and 3 bases at J, with 14 bases in the middle. The CDR3 covers 16 residues. Germline V gives CDR1 MNHNS, CDR2 SASEGT. General study points: High-abundance cord blood beta clonotypes had fewer insertions; memory repertoires showed none. Among monozygotic twins, out-of-frame TCR alpha sharing exceeded what models predicted.

These same data were also listed under a study on yellow fever vaccine responses in identical twins. That investigation notes: Twins' vaccine T cell responses reportedly seemed partly convergent and partly personalized.

Sequenced sample: CD4+ T cells sorted from blood. This clonotype originated in a woman aged 18-29 years in good health. J is TRBJ1-6 and V is TRBV6-1; D is perhaps TRBD1 (5 bases). CDR3 sequence: CASSRQGTGYNSPLHF. The CDR3 DNA follows: TGTGCCAGCAGTAGACAAGGGACGGGCTATAATTCACCCCTCCACTTT.